This is a list of T cell receptor beta chains from one sample in a study of OX40 agonist ivuxolimab in advanced cancers. Clones were read by immunoSEQ multiplex PCR, and TCRdb kept only the in-frame ones, dropping some. The sample lists approximately 74,000 clones; 90% were seen once. This specimen consisted of CD4+ or CD8+ T cells sorted from blood, obtained in a trial of the OX40 agonist ivuxolimab. Receptors were obtained from an adult with an advanced solid tumor such as melanoma, head and neck, liver or kidney cancer. The CDR3 runs from the conserved cysteine through the conserved F or W. D genes are given only for firm matches. Clone size is shown for a subset of rows, as once, few, many or a class of expanded clone.

j_gene,abundance,v_gene,d_gene,CDR3aa,CDR3nt
TRBJ2-7,NA,TRBV7-2,NA,CASSEKTGSRQYF,TGTGCCAGCAGCGAAAAGACGGGATCGCGTCAGTACTTC
TRBJ2-7,NA,TRBV7-9,TRBD1,CASRAGTADSYEQYF,TGTGCCAGCAGGGCCGGGACAGCCGATTCCTACGAGCAGTACTTC
TRBJ1-5,NA,TRBV4-1,NA,CASSQLQGQGQPQHF,TGCGCCAGCAGCCAACTCCAGGGGCAGGGTCAGCCCCAGCATTTT
TRBJ1-1,NA,TRBV19,NA,CASSKQVDTEAFF,TGTGCCAGTAGTAAACAGGTGGACACTGAAGCTTTCTTT
TRBJ2-3,NA,TRBV7-9,NA,CASSQMPSNTDTQYF,TGTGCCAGCAGCCAGATGCCGTCTAACACAGATACGCAGTATTTT
TRBJ1-5,NA,TRBV2,NA,CASSATGFNQPQHF,TGTGCCAGCAGTGCTACAGGGTTCAATCAGCCCCAGCATTTT
TRBJ1-2,NA,TRBV19,TRBD1,CASSKGDRASYGYTF,TGTGCCAGTAGTAAGGGGGACAGGGCGAGCTATGGCTACACCTTC
TRBJ2-3,NA,TRBV4-1,NA,CASSLSLGTDTQYF,TGCGCCAGCAGCCTCTCTCTTGGCACAGATACGCAGTATTTT
TRBJ1-6,NA,TRBV7-2,TRBD1,CASSSLTGANSPLHF,TGTGCCAGCAGCTCACTGACAGGGGCTAATTCACCCCTCCACTTT
TRBJ2-1,NA,TRBV4-1,NA,CASSQVSWGYPNEQFF,TGCGCCAGCAGCCAAGTATCATGGGGGTACCCCAATGAGCAGTTCTTC
TRBJ1-3,NA,TRBV5-4,NA,CASRDNRGNTIYF,TGTGCCAGCAGAGACAACAGGGGAAACACCATATATTTT
TRBJ1-1,NA,TRBV4-3,NA,CASRRTVSLNTEAFF,TGCGCCAGCAGGAGGACAGTTTCATTGAACACTGAAGCTTTCTTT
TRBJ1-2,NA,TRBV7-6,TRBD1,CASSLGGDRGRGYTF,TGTGCCAGCAGCTTAGGGGGAGACAGGGGGCGAGGCTACACCTTC
TRBJ2-1,NA,TRBV7-2,TRBD2,CASSLSGGDRNEQFF,TGTGCCAGCAGCTTAAGCGGGGGGGACAGGAATGAGCAGTTCTTC
TRBJ2-7,NA,TRBV5-8,NA,CASSLGQSWDEQYF,TGTGCCAGCAGCTTGGGACAGTCTTGGGACGAGCAGTACTTC
TRBJ1-5,NA,TRBV27,NA,CASRFQNRVIRHF,TGTGCCAGCAGATTTCAGAATCGAGTTATCAGGCATTTT
TRBJ2-3,NA,TRBV7-2,NA,CASSPGNRPDTQYF,TGTGCCAGCAGCCCGGGGAACCGGCCGGATACGCAGTATTTT
TRBJ1-6,NA,TRBV2,NA,CASRADNSPLHF,TGTGCCAGCAGGGCAGACAATTCACCCCTCCACTTT
TRBJ2-1,NA,TRBV5-5,NA,CASSLVYNEQFF,TGTGCCAGCAGCTTGGTGTACAATGAGCAGTTCTTC
TRBJ2-1,NA,TRBV28,NA,CASKKRPSSYNEQFF,TGTGCCAGCAAGAAGCGGCCAAGCTCCTACAATGAGCAGTTCTTC
TRBJ1-5,NA,TRBV5-4,NA,CASSLDVGNQPQHF,TGTGCCAGCAGCCTGGACGTAGGCAATCAGCCCCAGCATTTT
TRBJ1-2,once,TRBV7-9,TRBD1,CASRQGGADYGYTF,TGTGCCAGCAGGCAGGGGGGAGCCGACTATGGCTACACCTTC
TRBJ1-5,NA,TRBV6-5,NA,CASSVGAAQPQHF,TGTGCCAGCAGTGTCGGGGCAGCTCAGCCCCAGCATTTT
TRBJ1-5,few,TRBV28,NA,CASSSLGQPQHF,TGTGCCAGCAGTTCTCTCGGGCAGCCCCAGCATTTT
TRBJ2-3,once,TRBV2,NA,CASRASTDTQYF,TGTGCCAGCAGGGCTAGCACAGATACGCAGTATTTT
TRBJ1-5,NA,TRBV30,TRBD1,CAWSVGDRGQPQHF,TGTGCCTGGAGTGTGGGGGACAGGGGCCAGCCCCAGCATTTT
TRBJ2-1,NA,TRBV11-3,NA,CASRGAGNEQFF,TGTGCCAGCAGGGGCGCGGGAAATGAGCAGTTCTTC
TRBJ2-7,NA,TRBV28,TRBD1,CASSFSWNRGYEQYF,TGTGCCAGCAGCTTCTCGTGGAACAGGGGCTACGAGCAGTACTTC
TRBJ2-7,NA,TRBV23-1,TRBD1,CASSQLLGQGSQQYF,TGCGCCAGCAGTCAACTTCTGGGACAGGGATCCCAGCAGTACTTC
TRBJ2-3,NA,TRBV5-5,TRBD2,CASSLGLAGEGDTQYF,TGTGCCAGCAGCTTAGGACTAGCGGGAGAGGGAGATACGCAGTATTTT
TRBJ1-2,NA,TRBV28,NA,CASSLAAHGYTF,TGTGCCAGCAGTTTGGCAGCCCATGGCTACACCTTC
TRBJ2-3,NA,TRBV30,NA,CAWSRSGDTQYF,TGTGCCTGGAGCCGATCTGGAGATACGCAGTATTTT
TRBJ2-6,NA,TRBV5-1,NA,CASSLVPRDTYSGANVLTF,TGCGCCAGCAGCTTGGTCCCTCGGGACACCTACTCTGGGGCCAACGTCCTGACTTTC
TRBJ2-7,NA,TRBV5-8,TRBD1,CASTDDWYRGRYEQYF,TGTGCCAGCACAGATGATTGGTACAGGGGCAGGTACGAGCAGTACTTC
TRBJ2-5,NA,TRBV9,NA,CASSVGGLDSETQYF,TGTGCCAGCAGCGTCGGGGGGCTAGATTCCGAGACCCAGTACTTC
TRBJ2-3,NA,TRBV27,NA,CASSFRGGTQYF,TGTGCCAGCAGTTTCCGTGGTGGTACGCAGTATTTT
TRBJ2-2,NA,TRBV7-8,NA,CASSHITGELFF,TGTGCCAGCAGCCACATTACCGGGGAGCTGTTTTTT
TRBJ2-2,NA,TRBV6-6,TRBD1,CASSPGGAGELFF,TGTGCCAGCAGCCCAGGGGGAGCCGGGGAGCTGTTTTTT
TRBJ2-7,NA,TRBV7-8,NA,CASSSNNGDGLYEQYF,TGTGCCAGCAGCTCTAACAACGGGGACGGACTCTACGAGCAGTACTTC
TRBJ2-5,NA,TRBV27,NA,CASSLPRTRETQYF,TGTGCCAGCAGTTTACCCCGCACCAGGGAGACCCAGTACTTC
TRBJ2-4,NA,TRBV7-2,NA,CASSPSDFLAKNIQYF,TGTGCCAGCAGCCCTTCGGACTTCCTAGCCAAAAACATTCAGTACTTC
TRBJ1-4,NA,TRBV28,NA,CASSLSSGTNEKLFF,TGTGCCAGCAGTTTAAGTTCAGGGACTAATGAAAAACTGTTTTTT
TRBJ1-2,NA,TRBV14,NA,CASSPSRAGMSGYTF,TGTGCCAGCAGCCCCAGCCGGGCAGGGATGAGTGGCTACACCTTC
TRBJ2-2,NA,TRBV7-3,NA,CASSPNRGELFF,TGTGCCAGCAGCCCCAACCGCGGGGAGCTGTTTTTT
TRBJ1-5,NA,TRBV7-2,NA,CASSPVGSARGNQPQHF,TGTGCCAGCAGCCCGGTCGGGTCGGCTAGGGGCAATCAGCCCCAGCATTTT
TRBJ2-5,NA,TRBV18,NA,CASSPPGTEETQYF,TGTGCCAGCTCACCACCGGGGACTGAGGAGACCCAGTACTTC
TRBJ1-2,NA,TRBV5-1,NA,CASSLGTRGGGYTF,TGCGCCAGCAGCTTGGGGACCAGGGGAGGAGGCTACACCTTC
TRBJ2-5,NA,TRBV2,TRBD2,CASTRLAGQETQYF,TGTGCCAGCACCCGACTAGCGGGACAAGAGACCCAGTACTTC